These 28 T cell receptor beta chains were sequenced from one sample in a study of CD8+CD57+ T cells in acquired aplastic anemia. Those patients picked for sequencing had displayed CD8+CD57+ cell expansion on flow cytometry. According to the study, genomic DNA was the template for TCR beta VDJ and CDR3 profiling. MiXCR, run by TCRdb on the reads, gives a single entry per CDR3 protein. The data contain fewer than 250,000 distinct CDR3 sequences, 47% of them seen just once; the ten biggest clones take up 7.8%. Sample: sorted CD4+, CD8+, or CD8+CD57+ T cells (not recorded which) from PBMCs. These receptors were taken from a human donor with aplastic anemia.

CDR3 coding DNA: TGTGCCAGCAGTAAAACAGGAGAGGGAGATACGCAGTATTTT. Translated, it gives CASSKTGEGDTQYF. V and J are TRBV25-1 and TRBJ2-3; D possibly matches TRBD1 or TRBD2 (5 bases each). Germline V lookup: CDR1 MGHDK, CDR2 SYGVNS. The CDR3 sequence is 14 residues long. Deletions cut 5 bases from V and 5 bases from J, with 14 bases between.

This clonotype was counted many times. The J gene is TRBJ1-1, the V gene TRBV12-3 or TRBV12-4; 7 bases agree with TRBD1. The CDR3 is 11 residues long. Trimming removed 5 bases from V and 11 bases from J; junction bases left unmatched: 5. The CDR3 loop is CASSPGTEAFF. The DNA for the CDR3 is TGTGCCAGCAGTCCGGGGACAGAGGCTTTCTTT.

This clonotype was seen ten or more times. The chain uses TRBV7-3 and TRBJ1-2; TRBD1 matches at 8 bases. V was pared by 8 bases and J by 0 bases, with 5 bases of the junction left unmatched. Germline lookup yields CDR1 SGHTA and CDR2 FQGTGA. This CDR3 has 14 amino acids. The CDR3 loop is CASHGQGANYGYTF. In DNA, the CDR3 is TGTGCCAGCCACGGACAGGGAGCTAACTATGGCTACACCTTC.

This clonotype was observed many times. The V call is TRBV15, the J call TRBJ2-1; 8 bases align to TRBD2. The CDR3 extends over 17 amino acids. Germline CDR1 LNHNV, CDR2 YYDKDF (reference sequence). Trimming removed 3 bases from V and 8 bases from J; junction bases left unmatched: 15. In DNA, the CDR3 is TGTGCCACCAGCAGCCCAGGACTAGCAGGATTTAACCATGAGCAGTTCTTC. The encoded protein is CATSSPGLAGFNHEQFF.

As concerns this clonotype: An end of the junction does not agree with germline; a read error may underlie this. The chain recombines TRBV29-1 with TRBJ2-1; no definite D call. There are 14 residues in the CDR3. Germline CDR1 and CDR2: SQVTM and ANQGSEA. This CDR3 reads CSVEYAAIYDEQSF. The CDR3 DNA reads as TGCAGCGTTGAGTATGCGGCAATCTACGATGAGCAGTCCTTC.

This clonotype was seen ten or more times. The DNA of the CDR3 is TGTGCCACCAGTAAAACCTCCTACAATGAGCAGTTCTTC. It codes for CATSKTSYNEQFF. This chain uses TRBV24-1 with TRBJ2-1; no firm D call. Between the trimmed V and J ends, which lost 6 bases and 0 bases, there was a span of 5 bases. Germline V gene lookup returns CDR1 KGHDR and CDR2 SFDVKD. The CDR3 has 13 residues.

The rearrangement joins TRBV15 to TRBJ2-3; a weak D match, TRBD1 (6 bases). CDR1 is LNHNV and CDR2 is YYDKDF in the germline V gene (reference sequence). CDR3 length: 15 residues. Deletions cut 0 bases from V and 4 bases from J, with 11 bases between. The CDR3 reads CATSREGGYADTQYF. CDR3 nucleotides: TGTGCCACCAGCAGAGAAGGGGGATACGCAGATACGCAGTATTTT.

For the CDR3, the DNA is TGTGCCAGCAGTTTTAGGGACAGGAACGACTACGAGCAGTACTTC. Translated, it gives CASSFRDRNDYEQYF. This sequence joins TRBV6-5 and TRBJ2-7, with 8 positions matching TRBD1. V shed 4 bases, J shed 3 bases, and the junction held 8 bases outside the gene matches. The CDR3 has 15 amino acids. Germline V gene sequence: CDR1 MNHEY, CDR2 SVGAGI.

J is TRBJ1-2 and V is TRBV5-1; D not certain. The CDR3 is 15 residues long. The V gene's germline CDR1 is SGHRS and CDR2 YFSETQ. V was cut by 5 bases and J by 3 bases, with 17 bases left in between. CDR3 amino acids: CASSTRPDTDYGYTF. The CDR3 DNA is TGCGCCAGCAGTACCCGACCTGACACGGACTATGGCTACACCTTC.

In this sample, this clonotype turned up once. The chain has TRBV7-2 and TRBJ1-1; no clear D. Trimming took 5 bases from V and 4 from J, leaving 14 bases between them. CDR1 is SGHTA and CDR2 is FQGNSA in the germline V gene. The CDR3 covers 14 residues. In DNA, the CDR3 is TGTGCCAGCAGCCTAATCGGGTTGAGCACTGAAGCTTTCTTT. Amino acid sequence: CASSLIGLSTEAFF.

This clonotype was counted once. The chain is built from TRBV11-2 and TRBJ1-4; D gene uncertain. The CDR3 runs to 14 residues. V was cut by 1 base and J by 5 bases, with 8 bases left in between. The germline V gene has CDR1 SGHAT and CDR2 FQNNGV. CDR3 sequence reads: CASSLAAENEKLFF. CDR3 sequence (DNA): TGTGCCAGCAGCTTAGCGGCGGAAAATGAAAAACTGTTTTTT.

This chain uses TRBV7-9 with TRBJ2-7, with TRBD2 as a possible D gene (7 bases). There are 16 residues in the CDR3. Germline CDR1 is SEHNR and CDR2 is FQNEAQ (reference sequence). Trimming pared 1 base from V and 2 bases from J, leaving 15 bases between. The CDR3 DNA reads TGTGCCAGCAGCTTAGTAGGGGGGGTGGGAGCCTACGAGCAGTACTTC. Its translation is CASSLVGGVGAYEQYF.

At least ten counts were recorded for this clonotype. The rearrangement links TRBV15 to TRBJ1-1, with 10 bases identical to TRBD1. With 1 base clipped from V and 4 bases from J, the junction kept 0 bases outside the gene matches. Germline V lookup: CDR1 LNHNV, CDR2 YYDKDF (reference sequence). This CDR3 is 14 amino acids long. CDR3: CATSRGTGGTEAFF. The CDR3 nucleotides read TGTGCCACCAGCAGAGGGACAGGGGGCACTGAAGCTTTCTTT.

The genes are TRBV4-1 and TRBJ2-2, with a possible D match to TRBD1 (5 bases). The CDR3 is 16 residues long. V lost 2 bases and J 6 bases, leaving 16 bases between the germline ends. Germline CDR1 reads MGHRA; CDR2 reads YSYEKL. The CDR3 DNA reads as TGCGCCAGCAGCCAACTTATGACAGAACCTCCCGGGGAGCTGTTTTTT. It is translated as CASSQLMTEPPGELFF.

V usage is TRBV5-1 and J usage is TRBJ2-7; D is possibly TRBD1 (6 bases). In germline, CDR1 is SGHRS, CDR2 YFSETQ. The CDR3 runs 15 residues. Trimming left V 6 bases short and J 4 bases short, with 20 bases between. CDR3 protein: CASKGTGQRGYEQYF. For the CDR3, the DNA is TGCGCCAGCAAGGGGACCGGACAGAGGGGGTACGAGCAGTACTTC.

This clonotype showed up just a few times. The chain is built from TRBV30 and TRBJ2-7, with TRBD2 matching 11 bases. Germline-derived CDR1 and CDR2 are GTSNPN and SVGIG (reference sequence). This CDR3 is 16 amino acids long. V lost 1 base, J lost 0 bases, and 5 bases stayed unmatched. This chain's CDR3 is CAWSASGTSGSYEQYF. In DNA, the CDR3 is TGTGCCTGGAGTGCAAGCGGGACTAGCGGCTCCTACGAGCAGTACTTC.

About this clonotype: At one of its ends the junction is not consistent with the germline gene, which may arise from a read error. V gene TRBV13 combines with J gene TRBJ2-1; TRBD1 is a possible D gene (6 bases). CDR3 length equals 12 residues. Germline CDR1 PRHDT, CDR2 FYEKMQ (reference sequence). CDR3 region: CASSHTGNEQLF. The DNA of the CDR3 is TGTGCCAGCAGTCACACAGGGAATGAGCAGCTCTTC.

The table lists this clonotype with many counts. The chain employs TRBV7-6 and TRBJ2-7; D uncertain. CDR1 is SGHVS, CDR2 FNYEAQ, per germline. CDR3 length: 13 amino acids. Trimming left V 3 bases short and J 0 bases short, with 6 bases between. CDR3 DNA: TGTGCCAGCAGCTTCGCAAGCTCCTACGAGCAGTACTTC. Translated: CASSFASSYEQYF.

The chain employs TRBV7-6 and TRBJ2-7; tentative D call: TRBD2 (5 bases). The CDR3 is 12 residues long. V lost 2 bases, J lost 12 bases, and 14 bases lay in between. CDR1 is SGHVS, CDR2 FNYEAQ, per germline. Here the CDR3 reads CASSLRSGDVYF. CDR3 nucleotide sequence: TGTGCCAGCAGCTTACGCTCCGGGGATGTGTACTTC.

There are a few counts of this clonotype. The rearrangement uses TRBV13 and TRBJ2-7; 9 positions match TRBD1. Germline CDR1 is PRHDT and CDR2 is FYEKMQ (reference sequence). V lost 4 bases and J lost 3; bases outside the gene matches: 10. The CDR3 totals 16 residues. The chain's CDR3 is CASSSNTGQGYYEQYF. CDR3 sequence (DNA): TGTGCCAGCAGCTCCAATACGGGACAGGGTTACTACGAGCAGTACTTC.

The chain links TRBV15 to TRBJ2-2; D ambiguous. CDR3 length: 11 amino acids. Trimming removed 3 bases from V and 7 bases from J, with 3 bases in between. The germline CDR1 and CDR2 sequences are LNHNV and YYDKDF (reference sequence). The chain's CDR3 is CATSSNGELFF. CDR3 in DNA: TGTGCCACCAGCAGCAACGGGGAGCTGTTTTTT.

V gene TRBV9 combines with J gene TRBJ2-7; D is unclear. With 0 bases removed from V and 5 bases from J, the gap between germline ends came to 9 bases. The germline V gene has CDR1 SGDLS and CDR2 YYNGEE. CDR3 size: 13 residues. CDR3 in DNA: TGTGCCAGCAGCGTAGACCCCACCCACGAGCAGTACTTC. This sequence encodes CASSVDPTHEQYF.

This rearrangement joins TRBV20-1 to TRBJ2-2; the D is unclear. Per germline, CDR1 DFQATT and CDR2 SNEGSKA (reference sequence). Trimming cost V 6 bases and J 7 bases, with 15 bases left between them. The length of the CDR3 is 13 residues. The DNA for the CDR3 is TGCAGTGCCCCTGGCCTCGAGGACGGGGAGCTGTTTTTT. Protein product: CSAPGLEDGELFF.

This clonotype appeared many times. V usage is TRBV13 and J usage is TRBJ2-7, with D hard to call. The germline V gene has CDR1 PRHDT and CDR2 FYEKMQ (reference sequence). CDR3 length: 12 amino acids. Trimming shortened V by 8 bases and J by 1 base, and 9 bases separated the two germline ends. The CDR3 DNA sequence: TGTGCCAGCTCTAGTTATTCCTACGAGCAGTACTTC. This translates into CASSSYSYEQYF. The variable domain in full, with the rest retrieved from reference TRBV13 and TRBJ2-7, is AAGVIQSPRHLIKEKRETATLKCYPIPRHDTVYWYQQGPGQDPQFLISFYEKMQSDKGSIPDRFSAQQFSDYHSELNMSSLELGDSALYFCASSSYSYEQYFGPGTRLTVT.

The chain links TRBV27 to TRBJ2-5, with D perhaps matching TRBD2 (5 bases). Germline assignment: CDR1 MNHEY and CDR2 SMNVEV (reference sequence). Trimming took off 5 bases at V and 5 bases at J, with 15 bases between the two ends. The CDR3 consists of 14 residues. The CDR3 loop reads CASSPAGSDETQYF. DNA of the CDR3: TGTGCCAGCAGTCCTGCGGGCAGCGATGAGACCCAGTACTTC.

This clonotype came up a few times. The chain employs TRBV27 and TRBJ2-3; the D is unclear. Germline assignment: CDR1 MNHEY and CDR2 SMNVEV (reference sequence). Trimming stripped 8 bases from V and 7 bases from J, with 10 bases between. The CDR3 sequence is 11 residues long. The CDR3 DNA reads as TGTGCCAGCTTTGGGCCTTATACGCAGTATTTT. Translated, it gives CASFGPYTQYF.

The J gene is TRBJ2-7, the V gene TRBV20-1; D is possibly TRBD1 or TRBD2 (5 bases each). This CDR3 is 12 amino acids long. CDR1 is DFQATT and CDR2 is SNEGSKA in the germline V gene (reference sequence). The CDR3 DNA is TGCAGCAAACTCTGGGGGAACTACGAGCAGTACTTC. Protein product: CSKLWGNYEQYF.

This clonotype occurred a few times. The conserved phenylalanine or tryptophan normally closing the CDR3 is absent here, so this likely arose from a read error. The V gene is TRBV7-3, the J gene TRBJ1-4, with D possibly TRBD1 on 6 matching bases. The CDR3 length is 17 residues. Trimming stripped 4 bases from V and 4 bases from J, with 19 bases between. Germline V gene sequence: CDR1 SGHTA, CDR2 FQGTGA. The CDR3 sequence is CASSSRDTGLSNEKLFL. The CDR3 DNA follows: TGTGCCAGCAGCTCCCGGGACACCGGATTGAGTAATGAAAAACTGTTTCTT.